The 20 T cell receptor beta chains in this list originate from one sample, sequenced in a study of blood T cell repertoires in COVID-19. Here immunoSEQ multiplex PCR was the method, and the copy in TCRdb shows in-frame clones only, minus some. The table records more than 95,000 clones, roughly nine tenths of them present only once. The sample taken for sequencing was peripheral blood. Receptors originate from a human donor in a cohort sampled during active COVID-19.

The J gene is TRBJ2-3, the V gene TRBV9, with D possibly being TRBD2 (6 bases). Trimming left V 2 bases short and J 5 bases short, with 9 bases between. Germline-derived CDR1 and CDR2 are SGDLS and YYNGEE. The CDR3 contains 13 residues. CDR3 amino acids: CASSVAGKDTQYF. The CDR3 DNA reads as TGTGCCAGCAGCGTTGCGGGAAAAGATACGCAGTATTTT.

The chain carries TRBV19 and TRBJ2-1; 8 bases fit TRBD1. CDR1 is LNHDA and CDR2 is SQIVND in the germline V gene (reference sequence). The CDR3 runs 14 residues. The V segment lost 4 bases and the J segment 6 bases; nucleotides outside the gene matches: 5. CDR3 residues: CASSRTGGGNEQFF. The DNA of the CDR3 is TGTGCCAGTAGTAGAACAGGGGGAGGCAATGAGCAGTTCTTC.

CDR3 nucleotide sequence: TGTGCCAGCCCACTAGTTTTAAGGTCATCAGATACGCAGTATTTT. Residues: CASPLVLRSSDTQYF. J is TRBJ2-3 and V is TRBV25-1, with TRBD2 as a possible D gene (5 bases). Trimming cost V 8 bases and J 4 bases, with 19 bases left between them. Germline lookup yields CDR1 MGHDK and CDR2 SYGVNS. There are 15 residues in the CDR3.

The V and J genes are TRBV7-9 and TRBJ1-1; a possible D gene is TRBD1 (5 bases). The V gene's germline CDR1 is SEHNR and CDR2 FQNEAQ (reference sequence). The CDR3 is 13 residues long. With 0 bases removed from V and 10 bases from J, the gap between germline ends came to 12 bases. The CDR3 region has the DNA TGTGCCAGCAGCTTAGCGCTCAGGGTTGGAGCTTTCTTT. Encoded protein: CASSLALRVGAFF.

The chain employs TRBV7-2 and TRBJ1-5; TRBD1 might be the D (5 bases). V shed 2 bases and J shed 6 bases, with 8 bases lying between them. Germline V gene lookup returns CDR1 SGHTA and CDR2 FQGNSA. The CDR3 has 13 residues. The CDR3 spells CASSLQGGQPQHF. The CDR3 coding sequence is TGTGCCAGCAGCTTACAGGGAGGTCAGCCCCAGCATTTT.

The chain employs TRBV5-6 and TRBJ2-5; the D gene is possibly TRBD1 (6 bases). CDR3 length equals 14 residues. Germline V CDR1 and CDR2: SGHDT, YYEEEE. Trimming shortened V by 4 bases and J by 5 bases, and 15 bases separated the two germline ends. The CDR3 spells CASSKGFTGETQYF. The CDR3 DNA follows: TGTGCCAGCAGCAAAGGTTTCACAGGGGAGACCCAGTACTTC.

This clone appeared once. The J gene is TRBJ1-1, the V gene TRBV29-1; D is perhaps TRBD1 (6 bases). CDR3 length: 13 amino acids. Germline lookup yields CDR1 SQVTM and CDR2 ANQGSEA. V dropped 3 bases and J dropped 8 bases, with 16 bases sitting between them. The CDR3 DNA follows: TGCAGCGTTGAGATTACAGGGAGCCCAGAAGCTTTCTTT. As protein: CSVEITGSPEAFF.

CDR3 sequence reads: CASSPTSGGHNEQFF. The CDR3 DNA sequence: TGTGCCAGCAGCCCAACTAGCGGGGGACACAATGAGCAGTTCTTC. The V gene is TRBV11-3, the J gene TRBJ2-1; TRBD2 aligns across 11 bases. Per germline, CDR1 SGHNT and CDR2 YENEEA. V lost 5 bases, J lost 5 bases, and 5 bases stayed unmatched. This CDR3 spans 15 amino acids. Complete variable domain (other parts from reference TRBV11-3 and TRBJ2-1): EAGVVQSPRYKIIEKKQPVAFWCNPISGHNTLYWYLQNLGQGPELLIRYENEEAVDDSQLPKDRFSAERLKGVDSTLKIQPAELGDSAVYLCASSPTSGGHNEQFFGPGTRLTVL.

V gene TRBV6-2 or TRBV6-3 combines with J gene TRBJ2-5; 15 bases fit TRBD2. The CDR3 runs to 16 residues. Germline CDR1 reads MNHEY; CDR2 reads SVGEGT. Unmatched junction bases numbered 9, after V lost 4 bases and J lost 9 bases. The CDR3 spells CASSSLPGLAGGPQYF. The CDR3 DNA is TGTGCCAGCAGTTCCCTGCCTGGACTAGCGGGAGGGCCCCAGTACTTC.

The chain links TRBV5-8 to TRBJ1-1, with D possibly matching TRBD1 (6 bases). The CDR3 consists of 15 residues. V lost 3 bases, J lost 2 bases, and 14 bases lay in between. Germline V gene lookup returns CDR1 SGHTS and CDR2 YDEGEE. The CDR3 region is CASSSTGTLNTEAFF. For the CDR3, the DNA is TGTGCCAGCAGCTCAACCGGGACACTTAACACTGAAGCTTTCTTT.

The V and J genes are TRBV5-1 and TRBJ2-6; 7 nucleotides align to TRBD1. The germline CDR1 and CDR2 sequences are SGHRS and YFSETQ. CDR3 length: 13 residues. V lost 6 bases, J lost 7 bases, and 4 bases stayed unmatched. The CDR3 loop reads CASIDRVANVLTF. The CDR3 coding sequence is TGCGCCAGCATTGACAGGGTTGCCAACGTCCTGACTTTC.

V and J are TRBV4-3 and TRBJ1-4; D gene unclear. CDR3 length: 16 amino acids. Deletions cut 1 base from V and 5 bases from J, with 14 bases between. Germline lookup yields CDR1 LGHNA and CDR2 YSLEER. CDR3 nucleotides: TGCGCCAGCAGCCAAGGGTCGGGATGGAGGAATGAAAAACTGTTTTTT. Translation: CASSQGSGWRNEKLFF.

The CDR3 is CASSLLASYEQYF. The CDR3 region has the DNA TGCGCCAGCAGCTTACTTGCCTCCTACGAGCAGTACTTC. The chain recombines TRBV5-1 with TRBJ2-7; D is unclear. V lost 2 bases to trimming and J lost 0 bases, with 6 bases between them. The CDR3 runs to 13 residues. In germline, CDR1 is SGHRS, CDR2 YFSETQ.

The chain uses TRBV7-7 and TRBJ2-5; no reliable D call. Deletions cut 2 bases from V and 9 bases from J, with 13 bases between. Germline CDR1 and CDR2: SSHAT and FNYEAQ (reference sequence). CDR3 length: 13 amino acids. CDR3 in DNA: TGTGCCAGCAGCTTAATTCCAGACGCGGCCCAGTACTTC. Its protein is CASSLIPDAAQYF. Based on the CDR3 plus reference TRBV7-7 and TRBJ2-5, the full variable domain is GAGVSQSPRYKVTKRGQDVTLRCDPISSHATLYWYQQALGQGPEFLTYFNYEAQPDKSGLPSDRFSAERPEGSISTLTIQRTEQRDSAMYRCASSLIPDAAQYFGPGTRLLVL.

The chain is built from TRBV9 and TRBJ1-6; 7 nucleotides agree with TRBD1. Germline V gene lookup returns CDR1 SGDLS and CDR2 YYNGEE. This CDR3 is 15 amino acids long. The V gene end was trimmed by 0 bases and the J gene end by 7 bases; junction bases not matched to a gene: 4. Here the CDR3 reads CASSVDGGGNSPLHF. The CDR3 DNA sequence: TGTGCCAGCAGCGTAGACGGAGGGGGCAATTCACCCCTCCACTTT. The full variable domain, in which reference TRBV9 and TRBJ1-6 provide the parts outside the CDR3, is DSGVTQTPKHLITATGQRVTLRCSPRSGDLSVYWYQQSLDQGLQFLIQYYNGEERAKGNILERFSAQQFPDLHSELNLSSLELGDSALYFCASSVDGGGNSPLHFGNGTRLTVT.

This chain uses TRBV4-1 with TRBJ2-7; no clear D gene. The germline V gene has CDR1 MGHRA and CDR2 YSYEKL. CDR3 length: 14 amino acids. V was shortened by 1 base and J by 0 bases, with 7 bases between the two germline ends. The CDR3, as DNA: TGCGCCAGCAGCCAAGCCCTTAACTCCTACGAGCAGTACTTC. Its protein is CASSQALNSYEQYF.

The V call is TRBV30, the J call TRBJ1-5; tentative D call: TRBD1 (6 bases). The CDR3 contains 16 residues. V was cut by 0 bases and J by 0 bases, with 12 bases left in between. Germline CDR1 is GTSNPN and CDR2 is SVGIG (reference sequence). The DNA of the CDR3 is TGTGCCTGGAGTGTAGGTACAGGGAATAGCAATCAGCCCCAGCATTTT. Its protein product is CAWSVGTGNSNQPQHF.

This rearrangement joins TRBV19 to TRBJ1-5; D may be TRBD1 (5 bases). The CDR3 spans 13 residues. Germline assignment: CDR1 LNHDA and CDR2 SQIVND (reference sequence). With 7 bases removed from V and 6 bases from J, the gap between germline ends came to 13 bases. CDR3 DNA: TGTGCCAGTACTGTCGTGGGGGGTCAGCCCCAGCATTTT. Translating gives CASTVVGGQPQHF.

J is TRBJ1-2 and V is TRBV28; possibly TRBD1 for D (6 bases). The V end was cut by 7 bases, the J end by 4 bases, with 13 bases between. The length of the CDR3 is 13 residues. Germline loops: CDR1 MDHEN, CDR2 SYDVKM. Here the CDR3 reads CASTQGGLYGYTF. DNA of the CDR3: TGTGCCAGCACCCAAGGGGGTCTCTATGGCTACACCTTC.

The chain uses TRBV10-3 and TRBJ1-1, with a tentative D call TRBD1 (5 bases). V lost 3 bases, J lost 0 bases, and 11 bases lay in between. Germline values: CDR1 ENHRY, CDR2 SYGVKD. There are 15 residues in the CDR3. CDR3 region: CAISDQGGMNTEAFF. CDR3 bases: TGTGCCATCAGTGATCAGGGAGGAATGAACACTGAAGCTTTCTTT.